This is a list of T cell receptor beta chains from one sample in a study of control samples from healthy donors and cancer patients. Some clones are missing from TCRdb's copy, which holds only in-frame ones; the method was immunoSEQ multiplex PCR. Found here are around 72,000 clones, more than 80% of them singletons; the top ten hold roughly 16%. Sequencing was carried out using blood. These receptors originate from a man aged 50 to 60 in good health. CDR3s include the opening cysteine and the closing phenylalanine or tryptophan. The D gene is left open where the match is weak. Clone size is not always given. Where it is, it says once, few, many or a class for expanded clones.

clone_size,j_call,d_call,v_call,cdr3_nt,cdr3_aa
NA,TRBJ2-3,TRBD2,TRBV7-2,TGTGCCAGCAGCTCCCCGGGGGGACTAACCAACACAGATACGCAGTATTTT,CASSSPGGLTNTDTQYF
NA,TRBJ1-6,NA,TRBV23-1,TGCGCCAGCAGTCAATCGGGGGAAGAAACAGGGAAGACCTATAATTCACCCCTCCACTTT,CASSQSGEETGKTYNSPLHF
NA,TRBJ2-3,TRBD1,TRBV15,TGTGCCACCAGCAGAGCGGGACAGCCTAGCACAGATACGCAGTATTTT,CATSRAGQPSTDTQYF
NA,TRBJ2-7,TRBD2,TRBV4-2,TGTGCCAGCAGCCAAAGCGGGAGCGATGCCTACGAGCAGTACTTC,CASSQSGSDAYEQYF
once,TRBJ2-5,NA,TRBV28,TGTGCCAGCAGTTCCTCAGGGGGGTGGGAGACCCAGTACTTC,CASSSSGGWETQYF
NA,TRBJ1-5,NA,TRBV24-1,TGTGCCACCAGTGACCCACGGACGGTGGAAGACCAGCATTTT,CATSDPRTVEDQHF
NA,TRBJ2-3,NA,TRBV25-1,TGTGCCAGCAGTGACCCCTCTCCGAAAGATACGCAGTATTTT,CASSDPSPKDTQYF
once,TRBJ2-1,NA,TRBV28,TGTGCCAGCAGTAAAAACGGTGGGAGCTCCTACAATGAGCAGTTCTTC,CASSKNGGSSYNEQFF
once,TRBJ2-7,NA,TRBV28,TGTGCCAGCACCGGCCCCGGATCTGGCCACGAGCAGTACTTC,CASTGPGSGHEQYF
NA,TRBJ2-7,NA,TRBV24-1,TGTCCCGAATGCTACGAGCAGTACTTC,CPECYEQYF
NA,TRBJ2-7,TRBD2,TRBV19,TGTGCCAGTAGTATGGGGCGGGAGCTCCACGAGCAGTACTTC,CASSMGRELHEQYF
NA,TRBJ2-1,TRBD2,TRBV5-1,TGCGCCAGCAGCTCTAGCGGGAGGGACTGGAATGAGCAGTTCTTC,CASSSSGRDWNEQFF
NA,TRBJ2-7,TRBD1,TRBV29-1,TGCAGCGTATCGGGGACAGGGAGAAACGAGCAGTACTTC,CSVSGTGRNEQYF
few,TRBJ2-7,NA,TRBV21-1,TGTGCCAGCAGCAAAGACCGCCCCCACTACGAGCAGTACTTC,CASSKDRPHYEQYF
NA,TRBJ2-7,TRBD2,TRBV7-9,TGTGCCAGCAGCTTAGGACTAGCGGGGACCCGCGAGCAGTACTTC,CASSLGLAGTREQYF
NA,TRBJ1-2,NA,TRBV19,TGTGCCAGTAGTTGGGGGACTCCCTATGGCTACACCTTC,CASSWGTPYGYTF
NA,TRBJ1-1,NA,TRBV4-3,TGCGCCAGCAGCCTGACCTACGTAGATAGCGCTGAAGCTTTCTTT,CASSLTYVDSAEAFF
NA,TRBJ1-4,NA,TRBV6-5,TGTGCCAGCAGCCCCCGGGGGGCGAAGGGCGAAAAACTGTTTTTT,CASSPRGAKGEKLFF
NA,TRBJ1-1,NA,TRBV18,TGTGCCAGCTCAATCCAGACGAACACTGAAGCTTTCTTT,CASSIQTNTEAFF
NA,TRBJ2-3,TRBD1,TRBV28,TGTGCCAGCAGTTCCCCGGGACAGACTTCACAATTAAATACGCAGTATTTT,CASSSPGQTSQLNTQYF
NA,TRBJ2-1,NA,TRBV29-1,TGCAGCGTTGCTTTTGGCGATACTGAGCAGTTCTTC,CSVAFGDTEQFF
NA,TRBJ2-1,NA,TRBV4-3,TGCGCCAGCAGCCAAGGGTATGGGTCGGGCCGCCCCTTCTTCAATGAGCAGTTCTTC,CASSQGYGSGRPFFNEQFF
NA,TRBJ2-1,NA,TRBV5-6,TGTGCCAGCAGCTCACAGTCGGGGTTAACAGAGCAGTTCTTC,CASSSQSGLTEQFF
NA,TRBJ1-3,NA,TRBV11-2,TGTGCCAGCAGCTTATGGGGGAGCTCTGGAAACACCATATATTTT,CASSLWGSSGNTIYF
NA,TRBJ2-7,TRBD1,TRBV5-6,TGTGCCAGCGCCGGACAGGGGCTTTCCTACGAGCAGTACTTC,CASAGQGLSYEQYF
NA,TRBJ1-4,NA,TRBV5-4,TGTGCCAGCAGCTTGGGGCCGGGACAAAAAAATGAAAAACTGTTTTTT,CASSLGPGQKNEKLFF
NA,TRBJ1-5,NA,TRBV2,TGTGCCAGCAGGAAAGGGGGAGGCAATCAGCCCCAGCATTTT,CASRKGGGNQPQHF
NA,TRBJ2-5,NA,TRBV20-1,TGCAGTGCTAGTACCGGGGGACTTCCAGAGACCCAGTACTTC,CSASTGGLPETQYF
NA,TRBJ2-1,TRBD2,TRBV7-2,TGTGCCAGCAGCATCGCTAGCGGGGTCTCCTACAATGAGCAGTTCTTC,CASSIASGVSYNEQFF
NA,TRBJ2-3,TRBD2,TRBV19,TGTGCCAGTAGTACCCCGAGTTCTTCTGGACCGGGACTAGCGGGACCCGATACGCAGTATTTT,CASSTPSSSGPGLAGPDTQYF
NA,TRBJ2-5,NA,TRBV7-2,TGTGCCAGCAGCTTATCTCAGGGGGAGACCCAGTACTTC,CASSLSQGETQYF
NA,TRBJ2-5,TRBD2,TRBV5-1,TGCGCCAGCAGCTGGGGACCTGGGACTAGCGGGAGTGTAGAGACCCAGTACTTC,CASSWGPGTSGSVETQYF
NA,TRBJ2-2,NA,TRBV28,TGTGCCAGCAGTTCCGCTACCGGGGAGCTGTTTTTT,CASSSATGELFF
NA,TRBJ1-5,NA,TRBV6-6,TGTGCCAGCAGCCTCCGTTCTCGAAGCAATCAGCCCCAGCATTTT,CASSLRSRSNQPQHF
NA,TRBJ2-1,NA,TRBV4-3,TGCGCCAGCAGCCAAGATACTAGCACCTACAATGAGCAGTTCTTC,CASSQDTSTYNEQFF
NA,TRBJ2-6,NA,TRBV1,TGCACCAGCGGAAGATCCGGGCCCTCTGGGGCCAACGTCCTGACTTTC,CTSGRSGPSGANVLTF
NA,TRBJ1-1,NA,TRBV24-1,TGTGCCACCAGGGGCCAGGGGAACACTGAAGCTTTCTTT,CATRGQGNTEAFF
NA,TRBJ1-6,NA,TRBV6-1,TGTGCCAGCAGTGACAGGGACGGCTCCTATAATTCACCCCTCCACTTT,CASSDRDGSYNSPLHF
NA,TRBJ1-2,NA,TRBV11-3,TGTGCCAGCAGCTCTATGGGAGGAACTTTAAATGGCTACACCTTC,CASSSMGGTLNGYTF
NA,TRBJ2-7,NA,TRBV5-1,TGCGCCAGCAGCCGGGACTCGGCCTACGAGCAGTACTTC,CASSRDSAYEQYF
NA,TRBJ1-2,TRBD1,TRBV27,TGTGCCAGCAGTCTAGGGGGCGCGTTCACCTTC,CASSLGGAFTF
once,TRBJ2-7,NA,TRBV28,TGTGCCAGCAGTTTAAAGCCCCGCGGCTCCTACGAGCAGTACTTC,CASSLKPRGSYEQYF
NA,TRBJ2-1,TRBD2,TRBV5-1,TGCGCCAGCAGCTTGGGTTCGAGCGGGAATAACAATGAGCAGTTCTTC,CASSLGSSGNNNEQFF
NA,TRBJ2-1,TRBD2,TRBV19,TGTGCCAGTACCGAGGGACTAGCGGGAGGGGGTACGGATGAGCAGTTCTTC,CASTEGLAGGGTDEQFF
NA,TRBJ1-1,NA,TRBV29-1,TGCAGCGTTGAAGGGACAAACACTGAAGCTTTCTTT,CSVEGTNTEAFF